These 27 T cell receptor beta chains were sequenced from one sample in a study of blood T cell repertoires in COVID-19. The data were produced by immunoSEQ multiplex PCR, yet TCRdb's version contains in-frame clones alone and is incomplete. Of 210,000 or so clones listed, roughly four fifths are singletons. Sample: peripheral blood. These receptors originate from a woman aged 50 to 60 with active or convalescent COVID-19.

The V gene is TRBV12-5, the J gene TRBJ2-7, with a tentative D call TRBD1 (6 bases). The length of the CDR3 is 17 residues. The V gene lost 0 bases and the J gene lost 0 bases, with 15 bases spanning the gap. Germline CDR1 is LGHNT and CDR2 is FRNRAP. DNA for the CDR3: TGTGCTAGTGGTTTGGTACAGTTCAGGGGAAGCTCCTACGAGCAGTACTTC. It yields the protein CASGLVQFRGSSYEQYF.

This sequence joins TRBV5-1 and TRBJ2-5; 7 bases match TRBD1. The CDR3 runs to 14 residues. V was pared by 3 bases and J by 1 base, with 3 bases of the junction left unmatched. Germline V gives CDR1 SGHRS, CDR2 YFSETQ. CDR3 sequence: CASSSGTVQETQYF. CDR3 bases: TGCGCCAGCAGCTCCGGGACAGTCCAAGAGACCCAGTACTTC.

The chain uses TRBV19 and TRBJ1-6; 8 positions agree with TRBD1. The J segment lost 7 bases and the V segment lost 4 bases, leaving 3 bases of the junction unmatched. Germline lookup yields CDR1 LNHDA and CDR2 SQIVND (reference sequence). The CDR3 runs to 14 residues. The CDR3 DNA is TGTGCCAGTAGTACGGGACAGGAAAATTCACCCCTCCACTTT. It is translated as CASSTGQENSPLHF. Full variable domain (rest looked up from reference TRBV19 and TRBJ1-6): DGGITQSPKYLFRKEGQNVTLSCEQNLNHDAMYWYRQDPGQGLRLIYYSQIVNDFQKGDIAEGYSVSREKKESFPLTVTSAQKNPTAFYLCASSTGQENSPLHFGNGTRLTVT.

The V gene is TRBV28, the J gene TRBJ2-2, with a possible D match to TRBD1 (5 bases). The V end was cut by 6 bases, the J end by 4 bases, with 15 bases between. CDR1 MDHEN and CDR2 SYDVKM come from the germline V gene. The CDR3 has 15 residues. The CDR3 DNA follows: TGTGCCAGCAGAGGGTCTCAGGGATTCACCGGGGAGCTGTTTTTT. It translates to CASRGSQGFTGELFF. The variable domain in full, with the rest retrieved from reference TRBV28 and TRBJ2-2, is DVKVTQSSRYLVKRTGEKVFLECVQDMDHENMFWYRQDPGLGLRLIYFSYDVKMKEKGDIPEGYSVSREKKERFSLILESASTNQTSMYLCASRGSQGFTGELFFGEGSRLTVL.

The rearrangement links TRBV6-2 or TRBV6-3 to TRBJ1-2; D is undetermined. The CDR3 extends over 12 amino acids. The germline V and J ends were trimmed by 2 bases and 10 bases, with 11 bases remaining between them. From germline, CDR1 is MNHEY and CDR2 SVGEGT. Here the CDR3 DNA reads TGTGCCAGCAGTTACGGAACGACTTTCTACACCTTC. Translated, it gives CASSYGTTFYTF.

Written as DNA, the CDR3 is TGTGCCAGCAGCTTAGGATTTCAGGGAACAGGGGGTAAAGCTTTCTTT. Its translation is CASSLGFQGTGGKAFF. The rearrangement uses TRBV11-2 and TRBJ1-1; TRBD1 matches 8 bases. Germline V gives CDR1 SGHAT, CDR2 FQNNGV. This CDR3 comprises 16 residues. V trimming: 1 base; J trimming: 9 bases; junction bases outside the gene matches: 13.

V usage is TRBV19 and J usage is TRBJ2-5, with 8 bases fitting TRBD2. CDR1 is LNHDA and CDR2 is SQIVND in the germline V gene (reference sequence). The CDR3 consists of 12 residues. The J segment lost 10 bases and the V segment lost 7 bases, leaving 8 bases of the junction unmatched. This CDR3 is CASTHPRGGQYF. In DNA form, the CDR3 reads TGTGCCAGTACCCATCCTCGGGGGGGCCAGTACTTC.

This sequence joins TRBV10-3 and TRBJ2-3; the match to TRBD1 covers 8 bases. CDR1 and CDR2 (germline): ENHRY, SYGVKD. The length of the CDR3 is 15 residues. V shed 7 bases, J shed 1 base, and the junction held 7 bases outside the gene matches. CDR3 DNA: TGTGCCATCACCACCGGACAGGGAGGCACAGATACGCAGTATTTT. Amino acids: CAITTGQGGTDTQYF.

The chain recombines TRBV15 with TRBJ1-3; no reliable D call. The CDR3 length is 14 residues. CDR1 LNHNV and CDR2 YYDKDF come from the germline V gene (reference sequence). Trimming took 5 bases from V and 0 from J, leaving 8 bases between them. The CDR3 is CATSPQVSGNTIYF. In DNA, the CDR3 is TGTGCCACCAGCCCCCAGGTCTCTGGAAACACCATATATTTT.

V usage is TRBV5-8 and J usage is TRBJ2-2, with TRBD1 matching 8 bases. The CDR3 has 18 residues. Germline-derived CDR1 and CDR2 are SGHTS and YDEGEE. V lost 1 base, J lost 3 bases, and 11 bases stayed unmatched. The CDR3: CASSLWFLQGADTGELFF. DNA for the CDR3: TGTGCCAGCAGCTTGTGGTTTCTGCAGGGGGCCGACACCGGGGAGCTGTTTTTT. The full variable domain, its missing parts supplied by reference TRBV5-8 and TRBJ2-2, is EAGVTQSPTHLIKTRGQQATLRCSPISGHTSVYWYQQALGLGLQFLLWYDEGEERNRGNFPPRFSGRQFPNYSSELNVNALELEDSALYLCASSLWFLQGADTGELFFGEGSRLTVL.

This chain uses TRBV7-9 with TRBJ2-1, with D maybe TRBD1 (6 bases). Trimming stripped 6 bases from V and 5 bases from J, with 14 bases between. The CDR3 covers 14 residues. Germline V gives CDR1 SEHNR, CDR2 FQNEAQ (reference sequence). The CDR3 nucleotides are TGTGCCAGCAGTAGTACCGGGACACACAATGAGCAGTTCTTC. The encoded protein is CASSSTGTHNEQFF.

The chain is built from TRBV7-8 and TRBJ2-3; 7 bases are shared with TRBD2. The CDR3 runs 16 residues. Trimming at V came to 5 bases and at J to 0 bases, leaving 8 bases not matched to a gene. CDR1 and CDR2 from the germline V gene are SGHVS and FQNEAQ. CDR3 sequence (DNA): TGTGCCAGCAGCCCAGTGCTGCGGGGGAGCACAGATACGCAGTATTTT. This codes for CASSPVLRGSTDTQYF.

The chain combines TRBV28 with TRBJ2-1; D is unclear. CDR1 is MDHEN, CDR2 SYDVKM, per germline. The CDR3 covers 17 residues. V dropped 4 bases and J dropped 0 bases, with 16 bases sitting between them. The CDR3 nucleotides read TGTGCCAGCAGTTCCCTCTCAGGCTCCAGCTCCTACAATGAGCAGTTCTTC. Its translation: CASSSLSGSSSYNEQFF.

V is TRBV21-1 and J is TRBJ2-7; the DNA was not compared with TRBD1, the D call given in the table. TRBV21-1 represents a pseudogene. The length of the CDR3 is 11 residues. CDR3 nucleotides: TGTGCCAGCAGCAACAGGGGCGAGCAGTACGTC. Its protein is CASSNRGEQYV.

This clone was observed once. The V call is TRBV15, the J call TRBJ1-2, with D perhaps matching TRBD1 (6 bases). The CDR3 runs to 14 residues. CDR1 is LNHNV and CDR2 is YYDKDF in the germline V gene (reference sequence). V was clipped by 3 bases and J by 5 bases, with 13 bases between them. CDR3 amino acids: CATSRDLQGYGYTF. The CDR3 DNA is TGTGCCACCAGCAGGGATCTTCAGGGGTATGGCTACACCTTC.

The rearrangement joins TRBV2 to TRBJ1-1; D remains unclear. The V and J ends lost 4 bases and 3 bases respectively, with 3 bases between them. This CDR3 is built from 11 residues. Germline loops: CDR1 SNHLY, CDR2 FYNNEI. As DNA, the CDR3 is TGTGCCAGCAGTGCGTACACTGAAGCTTTCTTT. It specifies CASSAYTEAFF.

This chain connects TRBV28 to TRBJ1-1; a weak D match, TRBD1 (5 bases). CDR1 and CDR2 (germline): MDHEN, SYDVKM. Between the trimmed V and J ends, which lost 7 bases and 5 bases, there was a span of 17 bases. CDR3 length: 14 amino acids. The CDR3 is CASTIRGGETEAFF. In DNA, the CDR3 is TGTGCCAGCACCATCCGGGGGGGGGAGACTGAAGCTTTCTTT.

This clone was picked up one time. This chain links TRBV2 with TRBJ1-4; 8 nucleotides match TRBD1. The ends lost 8 bases at V and 5 bases at J; junction bases unmatched: 19. CDR1 and CDR2 (germline): SNHLY, FYNNEI. The CDR3 consists of 18 residues. The CDR3 loop is CASSRMWGTGEGNEKLFF. The CDR3 DNA reads as TGTGCCAGCTCCCGTATGTGGGGGACAGGAGAGGGGAATGAAAAACTGTTTTTT.

This clone was seen a few times. The chain joins TRBV24-1 to TRBJ1-2; possible D gene TRBD1, 6 bases. The germline V gene encodes CDR1 KGHDR and CDR2 SFDVKD. The V end lost 4 bases, the J end lost 3 bases, and 8 bases lay between the germline ends. The CDR3 totals 13 residues. The CDR3 region has the DNA TGTGCCACCAGTGAGGACAGCCACTATGGCTACACCTTC. This gives the protein CATSEDSHYGYTF.

This chain connects TRBV28 to TRBJ2-7; D is unclear. The germline CDR1 and CDR2 sequences are MDHEN and SYDVKM. Trimming stripped 7 bases from V and 4 bases from J, with 8 bases between. This CDR3 is built from 11 residues. CDR3 nucleotide sequence: TGTGCCAGCACCTCCCCTTACGAGCAGTACTTC. Its translation: CASTSPYEQYF.

The genes are TRBV2 and TRBJ2-1; 9 bases line up with TRBD2. The germline V gene has CDR1 SNHLY and CDR2 FYNNEI. Trimming cost V 0 bases and J 0 bases; bases outside gene matches: 6. The CDR3 consists of 18 residues. The CDR3 region is CASSEAGSGRSSYNEQFF. CDR3 DNA: TGTGCCAGCAGTGAAGCGGGGAGCGGGAGGAGCTCCTACAATGAGCAGTTCTTC. Variable domain in full (rest from reference TRBV2 and TRBJ2-1): EPEVTQTPSHQVTQMGQEVILRCVPISNHLYFYWYRQILGQKVEFLVSFYNNEISEKSEIFDDQFSVERPDGSNFTLKIRSTKLEDSAMYFCASSEAGSGRSSYNEQFFGPGTRLTVL.

V and J are TRBV6-5 and TRBJ1-5; possibly TRBD1 for D (6 bases). Germline V gene sequence: CDR1 MNHEY, CDR2 SVGAGI. This CDR3 region has 14 residues. Trimming stripped 7 bases from V and 7 bases from J, with 17 bases between. CDR3 coding DNA: TGTGCCAGCACTTCTCTGACGGGGGGCCAGCCCCAGCATTTT. Its protein is CASTSLTGGQPQHF.

This clone was seen a handful of times. The chain couples TRBV7-9 to TRBJ1-5; D unclear. This CDR3 comprises 13 residues. Deletions cut 5 bases from V and 5 bases from J, with 10 bases between. CDR1 and CDR2 (germline): SEHNR, FQNEAQ (reference sequence). This chain's CDR3 is CASSPSGDQPQHF. The DNA of the CDR3 is TGTGCCAGCAGCCCCAGCGGGGATCAGCCCCAGCATTTT.

The genes are TRBV15 and TRBJ2-1, with D possibly TRBD1 on 5 matching bases. Germline CDR1 and CDR2: LNHNV and YYDKDF (reference sequence). This CDR3 is built from 14 residues. Trimming removed 3 bases at V and 8 bases at J, with 14 bases between. The DNA for the CDR3 is TGTGCCACCAGCAGTCAAGGGGCTCGGGATGAGCAGTTCTTC. As protein: CATSSQGARDEQFF.

The J gene is TRBJ1-5, the V gene TRBV28; D remains ambiguous. V was trimmed by 2 bases and J by 6 bases, leaving 11 bases between them. In germline, CDR1 is MDHEN, CDR2 SYDVKM. This CDR3 is built from 14 residues. CDR3 sequence: CASSLEEVSQPQHF. Here the CDR3 DNA reads TGTGCCAGCAGTTTAGAGGAGGTTTCTCAGCCCCAGCATTTT. The full variable domain, with the rest looked up from reference TRBV28 and TRBJ1-5, is DVKVTQSSRYLVKRTGEKVFLECVQDMDHENMFWYRQDPGLGLRLIYFSYDVKMKEKGDIPEGYSVSREKKERFSLILESASTNQTSMYLCASSLEEVSQPQHFGDGTRLSIL.

This chain joins TRBV2 and TRBJ1-4; TRBD1 matches 8 bases. The CDR3 spans 15 residues. Germline V gives CDR1 SNHLY, CDR2 FYNNEI. V dropped 5 bases and J dropped 2; count of bases not matched to a gene: 4. CDR3 DNA sequence: TGTGCCAGCAGTCCCAGGGGGCCCACTAATGAAAAACTGTTTTTT. As protein: CASSPRGPTNEKLFF.

This sequence joins TRBV7-9 and TRBJ2-7; 7 nucleotides agree with TRBD1. This CDR3 has 14 residues. The germline V gene encodes CDR1 SEHNR and CDR2 FQNEAQ (reference sequence). V shed 3 bases, J shed 2 bases, and the junction held 4 bases outside the gene matches. The CDR3 loop is CASSLGQGAYEQYF. The CDR3, as DNA: TGTGCCAGCAGCTTGGGGCAGGGGGCCTACGAGCAGTACTTC.